This T cell receptor beta chain is drawn from a study of T-cell reconstitution after alpha-beta-depleted transplantation in children. The ends were cut back, 6 bases at V and 2 bases at J, with 21 bases in the middle. CDR1 is DFQATT, CDR2 SNEGSKA, per germline (reference sequence). The CDR3 runs 16 residues. Preparation of the TCRbeta library involved a method that used unique molecular identifiers. MiXCR, run by TCRdb on the PCR reads, gives a single entry per CDR3 protein. The table includes 250,000 to 300,000 distinct CDR3 sequences, 9.9% detected once. The V and J genes are TRBV20-1 and TRBJ2-3; D is perhaps TRBD1 or TRBD2 (6 bases each). The sequences come from PBMCs from the stem cell graft donor, collected from the stem cell graft. This sequence originates from a human donor who donated a stem cell graft to a child with SCID. The CDR3 sequence is CSAQETRGRHTDTQYF. For the CDR3, the DNA is TGCAGTGCCCAGGAGACTAGGGGGAGGCACACAGATACGCAGTATTTT.